The clone carrying this TCR beta chain showed up just a few times. Its antigen is unidentified. Using a J-beta primer mix together with a sample-barcoded 5' primer, a second PCR was run for roughly 6 to 12 cycles. TCRdb called the 5' RACE reads again in MiXCR, with one record for every CDR3 protein. Here the sample spans approximately 1.5 million distinct CDR3 sequences, around 36% being singletons. This entry belongs to a study of blood T cells in healthy people across ages. A minimum of 6.5 million PBMCs was isolated per sample. Study-level results: As age increased, TCR beta diversity per million T cells fell in a roughly linear fashion. More naive CD4+ cells and higher diversity marked long-lived donors relative to aged donors.

The CDR3 length is 14 residues. V lost 2 bases and J 4 bases, leaving 11 bases between the germline ends. Germline V lookup: CDR1 MNHNY, CDR2 SVGAGI (reference sequence). The sequenced sample consisted of blood. The chain uses TRBV6-6 and TRBJ2-5, with D tentatively TRBD1 or TRBD2 (6 bases each). This TCR derives from a woman between 25 and 40 years old in good health. The CDR3 is CASSYLGGGETQYF. CDR3 nucleotides: TGTGCCAGCAGTTACCTAGGAGGGGGAGAGACCCAGTACTTC.